This TCR beta chain was retrieved from a study of blood T cell repertoires in COVID-19. In the original workflow: Amplification from reference gene primers served as the basis for estimated nucleated cell counts. The repertoire was sequenced with immunoSEQ multiplex PCR; TCRdb's copy has only in-frame clones and lacks some. V and J calls plus clone size are reproduced from that table; the DNA served to infer D and trimming. Counted here are around 270,000 clones, around 85% occurring once; the ten biggest clones make up 0.85% to 0.9%. CDR3 length equals 19 residues. The V gene lost 0 bases and the J gene lost 0 bases, with 19 bases spanning the gap. From germline, CDR1 is SGDLS and CDR2 YYNGEE.

This clonotype originated in a human donor with COVID-19, enrolled during active disease. The donor label of this sample is uncertain. The chain is built from TRBV9 and TRBJ2-1; tentative D call: TRBD1 (5 bases). The sequencing input was peripheral blood. The CDR3: CASSVEGAGYLPSYNEQFF. The CDR3 coding sequence is TGTGCCAGCAGCGTAGAAGGAGCAGGGTACCTCCCCTCCTACAATGAGCAGTTCTTC.